This TCR beta chain came from a study of blood T cell repertoires in COVID-19 (dated by TCRdb to the early 2020s). In terms of the full investigation: Samples covering the acute and convalescent phases of COVID-19 were provided by collaborators in the United States, Italy and Spain. The dataset comprised deeply sampled blood TCRbeta repertoires from subjects exposed to, actively infected with, or recovered from COVID-19. Nearly every sample came with metadata listing a de-identified subject ID, COVID-19 status, age in years and sex. The prospective study material was composed of cDNA or gDNA derived from T cells, B-cell-depleted T cells, or PBMCs. The repertoires were released in a freely available public database intended as a resource for research on the immune response to SARS-CoV-2. The samples were drawn from two sources: the first 160 participants of the ongoing ImmuneRACE study, and 950 to 1,500 subjects contributed by 6 global collaborators. Where available, HLA class I and class II types were obtained from metadata supplied by the sample provider rather than from assay-based typing. General study outcomes and caveats: The quantity of clinical and demographic metadata differed by source and by participant and was supplied without curation.

The immunoSEQ Assay, a bias-controlled multiplex PCR, was used to amplify TCRbeta CDR3 regions from genomic DNA. In the paper's pipeline: Within the assay, amplification of reference gene primers was used to estimate how many nucleated cells each sample contained. To quantify the absolute abundance of each unique TCRbeta CDR3 rearrangement, sequence reads were collapsed and filtered. For each sample, productive Simpson clonality was calculated as the square root of Simpson's diversity index over productive rearrangements. The table comes from immuneACCESS by way of TCRdb, which keeps in-frame sequences with V and J called. Part of the clones is missing from these tables; in studies checked, under half for an unresolved V gene and the rest for unknown reasons. V and J calls and clone size come straight from that table; D and trimming were deduced from the DNA. For this sample there are around 240,000 clones; over 80% appear just once. The ten biggest clones cover approximately 0.9% of the sample.

On this clone itself: The specificity of this receptor is unknown. Base qualities are not at hand, and no much larger clone is one base apart.

Participants in the prospective study were enrolled through a virtual design, were aged about 18 to 90 years, and lived in 24 United States geographic areas. Cohort assignment in the prospective study relied on participant-reported clinical history from a screening survey and a study questionnaire. Exposed participants had been in contact, within 2 weeks of entering the study, with a person who had a PCR-confirmed or clinician-diagnosed case of COVID-19. In the prospective study, mobile phlebotomists collected whole blood, serum and a nasopharyngeal or oropharyngeal swab from each participant. Participants in the prospective study had the option to provide additional blood draws and questionnaires over an approximately 2-month period. Prospective study blood samples were shipped either frozen or at room temperature before DNA extraction. The germline V gene gives CDR1 as SGHRS and CDR2 as YFSETQ. The cysteine opens and the phenylalanine closes a CDR3 of 16 amino acids. The read is trimmed to its CDR3 DNA, 48 bases read in frame from base 1. V is cut back by 3 bases and J by 7 bases, with 11 bases in the junction unmatched.

The TCR comes from a man aged 50 or older who had been exposed to COVID-19. Recombination linked TRBV5-1 to TRBJ2-1, with 9 junctional bases fitting TRBD1. Specimen: PBMCs or T cells enriched from blood (not recorded which). Here the CDR3 is given as CASSWAPGQGANEQFF. The DNA is TGCGCCAGCAGCTGGGCCCCGGGACAGGGCGCGAATGAGCAGTTCTTC.